This TCR beta chain was documented in a study of blood T cell repertoires in COVID-19. Study-level information: COVID-19 samples collected from the United States, Italy and Spain covered acute and convalescent phases. The cDNA or gDNA used as material had been derived from T cells, B-cell-depleted T cells, or PBMCs.

Original data processing: Cell counts per sample came from amplifying reference gene primers. TCRdb keeps only in-frame clones here, not all; method: immunoSEQ multiplex PCR. That table gives V, J and clone size, and the DNA gave D and trimming. This sample has about 68,000 clones, with roughly 85% found just once. The Seattle site enrolled patients during active infection and followed them longitudinally. The TCR comes from a woman aged 45-60 years with COVID-19, enrolled during active disease. The source material was peripheral blood.

The chain's CDR3 is CASSYFYRGDHNSPLHF. CDR3 DNA sequence: TGTGCCAGCAGTTACTTCTACAGGGGGGACCATAATTCACCCCTCCACTTT. The gene calls are TRBV6-2 or TRBV6-3 and TRBJ1-6, with 8 bases fitting TRBD1. The CDR3 length is 17 residues. Losses at the gene ends were 1 base for V and 5 bases for J; bases not matched to a gene: 7. Germline lookup yields CDR1 MNHEY and CDR2 SVGEGT.